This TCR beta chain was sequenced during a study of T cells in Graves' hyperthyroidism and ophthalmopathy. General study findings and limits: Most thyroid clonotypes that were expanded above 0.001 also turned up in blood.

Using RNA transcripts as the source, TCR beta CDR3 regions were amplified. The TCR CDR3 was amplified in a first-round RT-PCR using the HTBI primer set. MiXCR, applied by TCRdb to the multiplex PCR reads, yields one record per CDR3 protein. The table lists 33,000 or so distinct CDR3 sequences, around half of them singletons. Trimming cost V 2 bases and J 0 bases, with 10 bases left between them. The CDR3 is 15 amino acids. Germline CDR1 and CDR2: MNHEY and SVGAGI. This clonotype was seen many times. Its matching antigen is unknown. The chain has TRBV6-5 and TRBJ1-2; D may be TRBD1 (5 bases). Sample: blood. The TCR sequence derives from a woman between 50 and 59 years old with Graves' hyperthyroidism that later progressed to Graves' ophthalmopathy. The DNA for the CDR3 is TGTGCCAGCAGTTACACCCAGACAGCTAACTATGGCTACACCTTC. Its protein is CASSYTQTANYGYTF.